Listed below are T cell receptor beta chains from one sample, sequenced in a study of cytomegalovirus exposure and HLA in healthy donors. The assay was immunoSEQ multiplex PCR, and TCRdb's table has in-frame clones only and misses some. The sample lists 95,000 to 150,000 clones, around 73% seen once, with roughly 8.2% in the top ten. Sequencing input: PBMCs. The receptors were sampled from a woman between 40 and 55 years old in good health and CMV-seropositive. Both conserved end residues are part of each CDR3. Fields, in order: D gene, clone size, V gene, J gene, CDR3 DNA, CDR3 protein. The D gene is left open where the match is weak. The listing skips clone size in some rows; elsewhere it reads once, few, many or a size class.

d_gene: TRBD1; abundance: .; v_gene: TRBV27; j_gene: TRBJ2-7; CDR3nt: TGTGCCAGCACCTCTTCCGGGACAGGGTTGGGGCAGTACTTC; CDR3aa: CASTSSGTGLGQYF
d_gene: TRBD1; abundance: .; v_gene: TRBV11-2; j_gene: TRBJ1-1; CDR3nt: TGTGCCAGCAGCCATCCCCCAGGACAGGGGGGCACTGAAGCTTTCTTT; CDR3aa: CASSHPPGQGGTEAFF
d_gene: TRBD1; abundance: many; v_gene: TRBV10-3; j_gene: TRBJ1-1; CDR3nt: TGTGCCATCAGTGATTTTGCGGGACAGCTAATACTGAACACTGAAGCTTTCTTT; CDR3aa: CAISDFAGQLILNTEAFF
d_gene: .; abundance: .; v_gene: TRBV4-1; j_gene: TRBJ1-6; CDR3nt: TGCGCCAGCAGCCAAGGTGGGGCGGCGTTAACCCTCCACTTT; CDR3aa: CASSQGGAALTLHF
d_gene: TRBD2; abundance: few; v_gene: TRBV9; j_gene: TRBJ2-7; CDR3nt: TGTGCCAGCAGCGTAAGCGGGGGGGCGGACGAGCAGTACTTC; CDR3aa: CASSVSGGADEQYF
d_gene: .; abundance: .; v_gene: TRBV7-8; j_gene: TRBJ2-7; CDR3nt: TGTGCCAGCAGCTTAAGTCCCGGGAAGCACGAGCAGTACTTC; CDR3aa: CASSLSPGKHEQYF
d_gene: TRBD2; abundance: .; v_gene: TRBV7-2; j_gene: TRBJ2-7; CDR3nt: TGTGCCAGCAGCTTCAGGACTAGCGGGGGACTCTCCTACGAGCAGTACTTC; CDR3aa: CASSFRTSGGLSYEQYF
d_gene: TRBD2; abundance: .; v_gene: TRBV6-6; j_gene: TRBJ2-5; CDR3nt: TGTGCCAGCAGTTACTCGAAAGCGGGACAAGAGACCCAGTACTTC; CDR3aa: CASSYSKAGQETQYF
d_gene: TRBD2; abundance: .; v_gene: TRBV7-9; j_gene: TRBJ2-1; CDR3nt: TGTGCCAGCAGCTTACCGTCTAGCGGCAGCTCCTACAATGAGCAGTTCTTC; CDR3aa: CASSLPSSGSSYNEQFF
d_gene: TRBD1; abundance: .; v_gene: TRBV6-5; j_gene: TRBJ2-7; CDR3nt: TGTGCCAGCAGTGGGACAGGGGGCACCTACGAGCAGTACTTC; CDR3aa: CASSGTGGTYEQYF
d_gene: .; abundance: .; v_gene: TRBV30; j_gene: TRBJ1-2; CDR3nt: TGTGCCTGGCTCGAGGACTATGGCTACACCTTC; CDR3aa: CAWLEDYGYTF
d_gene: .; abundance: .; v_gene: TRBV7-2; j_gene: TRBJ1-2; CDR3nt: TGTGCCAGCAGGTCCCCAACAGGAAACTATGGCTACACCTTC; CDR3aa: CASRSPTGNYGYTF
d_gene: .; abundance: .; v_gene: TRBV6-1; j_gene: TRBJ2-7; CDR3nt: TGTGCCAGCAGTCACAGGGCCACAACCTACGAGCAGTACTTC; CDR3aa: CASSHRATTYEQYF
d_gene: .; abundance: few; v_gene: TRBV5-1; j_gene: TRBJ1-1; CDR3nt: TGCGCCAGCAGCTTGGAACAGAACACTGAAGCTTTCTTT; CDR3aa: CASSLEQNTEAFF
d_gene: TRBD1; abundance: .; v_gene: TRBV5-6; j_gene: TRBJ2-7; CDR3nt: TGTGCCAGCAGCCCTGGACAGGGATTCTACGAGCAGTACTTC; CDR3aa: CASSPGQGFYEQYF
d_gene: TRBD1; abundance: .; v_gene: TRBV11-1; j_gene: TRBJ2-5; CDR3nt: TGTGCCAGCAGCTTGGCTCAGGGGGAAGAGACCCAGTACTTC; CDR3aa: CASSLAQGEETQYF